This TCR beta chain was sequenced in a study of blood T cell repertoires in COVID-19 (dated by TCRdb to about 2020). Regarding the complete study: Collaborator samples came from the United States, Italy and Spain and covered acute and convalescent phases of COVID-19. The prospective study material was composed of cDNA or gDNA derived from T cells, B-cell-depleted T cells, or PBMCs. The dataset comprised deeply sampled blood TCRbeta repertoires from subjects exposed to, actively infected with, or recovered from COVID-19. The repertoires were made available in a free public database intended to serve as a resource for research on the immune response to SARS-CoV-2. The samples were drawn from two sources: the first 160 participants of the ongoing ImmuneRACE study, and 950 to 1,500 subjects contributed by 6 global collaborators. Sample metadata almost always included a de-identified subject ID, COVID-19 status, age in years and sex. Where available, HLA class I and class II types were taken from metadata supplied by the sample provider and were not determined by assay-based typing. What the work shows at the level of the full study, not this receptor alone: The amount of clinical and demographic metadata varied by source and participant and was provided uncurated.

On this clone itself: No cognate antigen has been identified for it. Base qualities are not recorded, but no much larger clone differs from it by a single base.

From cysteine to phenylalanine, the CDR3 is 17 amino acids long. Only the CDR3 region is kept as DNA, spanning 51 bases read in frame from base 1. CDR1 SGDLS and CDR2 YYNGEE were looked up in the germline V gene. After removal of 3 bases from V and 2 bases from J, the junction retains 6 bases not matched to a gene. The collaborating institutions used their own protocols to collect whole blood in K2EDTA tubes. For TCRbeta analysis, collaborator samples were shipped as frozen whole blood, as isolated PBMCs, or as DNA extracted from either sample type. The immunoSEQ Assay, a bias-controlled multiplex PCR, was used to amplify TCRbeta CDR3 regions from genomic DNA. The study's own analysis went as follows. Nucleated cell counts per sample were estimated from amplification of reference gene primers within the assay. Sequence reads were collapsed and filtered to measure the absolute abundance of every unique TCRbeta CDR3 rearrangement. For each sample, productive Simpson clonality was calculated as the square root of Simpson's diversity index over productive rearrangements. TCRdb retrieved this table from immuneACCESS and kept in-frame rearrangements only. Not all clones are present; in checked studies, unresolved V genes account for under half, and no reason is known for the remainder. The V and J calls and clone size come from that table; D and trimming were worked out from the DNA. The sample data list more than 150,000 clones, and 85% to 90% of these were observed just once. Of the sample, 0.99% falls within the top ten clones.

Sequencing was performed on peripheral blood. The source is a man younger than 35 with acute or convalescent COVID-19. The sequence is built from TRBV9 and TRBJ1-5, with 12 bases matching TRBD1. The CDR3 region has the sequence CASSAGGTGGGNQPQHF. The bases read TGTGCCAGCAGCGCCGGCGGGACAGGGGGCGGCAATCAGCCCCAGCATTTT.